Only one count was recorded for the clone carrying this T cell receptor beta chain. The sample is drawn from a study of blood T cell repertoires in COVID-19. On the study more broadly: Samples of COVID-19 (acute and convalescent) were obtained from the United States, Italy and Spain.

V lost 5 bases, J lost 0 bases, and 11 bases lay in between. CDR3 length equals 14 residues. Germline V CDR1 and CDR2: SGDLS, YYNGEE. As originally analysed: Estimated nucleated cell counts came from reference gene primer amplification. Using immunoSEQ multiplex PCR, the repertoire was profiled, and TCRdb retains in-frame clones only, with some absent. D and trimming come from the DNA, and the V and J calls and clone size come from that table. The sample lists about 270,000 clones; around 88% were seen once. The source of this sequence is a woman in her sixties or seventies with COVID-19, enrolled during active disease. The genes are TRBV9 and TRBJ1-2; possibly TRBD1 for D (6 bases). Sequenced sample: peripheral blood. CDR3 residues: CASRSDRANYGYTF. In nucleotides, the CDR3 is TGTGCCAGCAGGTCGGACAGAGCTAACTATGGCTACACCTTC.